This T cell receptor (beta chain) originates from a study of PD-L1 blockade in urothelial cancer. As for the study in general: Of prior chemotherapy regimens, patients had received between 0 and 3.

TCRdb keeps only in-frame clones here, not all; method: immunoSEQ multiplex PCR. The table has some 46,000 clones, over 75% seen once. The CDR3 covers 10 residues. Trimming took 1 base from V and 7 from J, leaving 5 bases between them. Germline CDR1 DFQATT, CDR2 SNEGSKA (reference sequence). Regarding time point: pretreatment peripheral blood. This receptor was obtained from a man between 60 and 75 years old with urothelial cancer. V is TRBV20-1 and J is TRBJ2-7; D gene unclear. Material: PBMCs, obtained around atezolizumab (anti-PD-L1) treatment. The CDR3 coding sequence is TGCAGTGCTAGAGGGCGGGAGCAGTACTTC. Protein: CSARGREQYF.